This T cell receptor beta chain was found in a study of CD8+CD57+ T cells in acquired aplastic anemia. Study-level information: Yields of DNA that came from sorted CD4+ and CD8+ cells averaged roughly 3.3 ug.

The use of genomic DNA as template underpinned the TCR beta VDJ and CDR3 profiling. TCRdb re-called the reads through MiXCR, storing one row per CDR3 protein. The table has about 180,000 distinct CDR3 sequences, about half seen once. The sequenced patients had an expansion of CD8+CD57+ cells seen by flow cytometry. Each patient had severe acquired aplastic anemia. CDR3 length: 15 amino acids. The germline gives CDR1 MNHNS, CDR2 SASEGT. This clonotype has a handful of counts. Relative to the germline gene, one junction end is altered; a read error may explain this. V and J are TRBV6-1 and TRBJ2-5; D is possibly TRBD2 (6 bases). The receptor comes from a human donor with aplastic anemia. The sequenced sample was sorted CD4+, CD8+, or CD8+CD57+ T cells (not recorded which) from PBMCs. This CDR3 is CASSEGGGTQETKYF. In nucleotides, the CDR3 is TGTGCCAGCAGTGAGGGTGGGGGGACCCAAGAGACCAAGTACTTC.